The subject of this entry is one T cell receptor beta chain. The entry originates in a study of cytomegalovirus exposure and HLA in healthy donors. PCR used 60 Vbeta primers and 13 Jbeta primers. The assay was immunoSEQ multiplex PCR, and TCRdb's table has in-frame clones only and misses some. The sample shows more than 150,000 clones, around 83% of them seen only once. Germline lookup yields CDR1 SGHTA and CDR2 FQGNSA. V was clipped by 2 bases and J by 9 bases, with 14 bases between them. CDR3 length: 14 residues. The material sequenced was PBMCs. This rearrangement joins TRBV7-2 to TRBJ2-1, with D tentatively TRBD1 (6 bases). The TCR was taken from a man aged 45 to 65 in good health and CMV-seronegative. Here the CDR3 reads CASSLSSGAGEQFF. The CDR3 nucleotides read TGTGCCAGCAGCTTATCTTCAGGGGCGGGTGAGCAGTTCTTC.